Listed below are T cell receptor beta chains from one sample, sequenced in a study of cytomegalovirus exposure and HLA in healthy donors. The protocol was immunoSEQ multiplex PCR, while the TCRdb copy is restricted to in-frame clones and leaves out a portion. The table has under 200,000 clones, around 78% seen once. The sample consisted of PBMCs. These TCRs come from a woman in her thirties or forties in good health and CMV-seronegative. Both conserved end residues are part of each CDR3. Each record gives: V gene, clone size, J gene, D gene, CDR3 DNA, CDR3 protein. A D gene is named only where the DNA matches it firmly. Not all rows give a size; the values are once, few, many and, for expanded clones, a class.

v_gene: TRBV6-6; abundance: few; j_gene: TRBJ1-4; d_gene: TRBD1; CDR3nt: TGTGCCAGCAGGGACTATCGGACAGGCCCTAATGAAAAACTGTTTTTT; CDR3aa: CASRDYRTGPNEKLFF
v_gene: TRBV6-6; abundance: .; j_gene: TRBJ1-1; d_gene: TRBD1; CDR3nt: TGTGCCAGCAGTTACACTACAGGGGCTGAAGCTTTCTTT; CDR3aa: CASSYTTGAEAFF
v_gene: TRBV4-2; abundance: .; j_gene: TRBJ2-7; d_gene: .; CDR3nt: TGTGCCAGCAGCCAAGATCGGGGCTACGAGCAGTACTTC; CDR3aa: CASSQDRGYEQYF
v_gene: TRBV18; abundance: .; j_gene: TRBJ1-4; d_gene: TRBD1; CDR3nt: TGTGCCAGCTCACCGGGTAGGGGGCTGTCTAATGAAAAACTGTTTTTT; CDR3aa: CASSPGRGLSNEKLFF
v_gene: TRBV6-1; abundance: .; j_gene: TRBJ1-2; d_gene: .; CDR3nt: TGTGCCAGCATCAAAGCCGGGGGGCTTCGTAGTGGCTACACCTTC; CDR3aa: CASIKAGGLRSGYTF
v_gene: TRBV7-2; abundance: .; j_gene: TRBJ1-4; d_gene: .; CDR3nt: TGTGCCAGCAGCTCGGAACCCGCGGGTGAAAAACTGTTTTTT; CDR3aa: CASSSEPAGEKLFF
v_gene: TRBV15; abundance: .; j_gene: TRBJ2-5; d_gene: TRBD2; CDR3nt: TGTGCCACCAGCAGAGAGGAGGGGACTAGTGGGACCCAGTACTTC; CDR3aa: CATSREEGTSGTQYF
v_gene: TRBV6-1; abundance: .; j_gene: TRBJ1-2; d_gene: TRBD1; CDR3nt: TGTGCCACAAAACGACAGGGCAGGCATAACTATGGCTACACCTTC; CDR3aa: CATKRQGRHNYGYTF
v_gene: TRBV5-1; abundance: .; j_gene: TRBJ1-3; d_gene: .; CDR3nt: TGCGCCAGCAGCTCACAGGGTACGCTAGGAAACACCATATATTTT; CDR3aa: CASSSQGTLGNTIYF
v_gene: TRBV4-2; abundance: few; j_gene: TRBJ2-5; d_gene: .; CDR3nt: TGTGCCAGCAGCCACCCCGGGGGTCCCCCCAGGACCCAGTACTTC; CDR3aa: CASSHPGGPPRTQYF
v_gene: TRBV5-1; abundance: .; j_gene: TRBJ2-7; d_gene: .; CDR3nt: TGCGCCAGCAGCTTGGCGGCACAGGGATTCTACGAGCAGTACTTC; CDR3aa: CASSLAAQGFYEQYF
v_gene: TRBV25-1; abundance: .; j_gene: TRBJ2-7; d_gene: .; CDR3nt: TGTGCCAGCAGTGCGGGGAAGCTCGCCGAGCAGTACTTC; CDR3aa: CASSAGKLAEQYF
v_gene: TRBV19; abundance: few; j_gene: TRBJ2-1; d_gene: .; CDR3nt: TGTGCCAGTGGCCTGACTAGCTACAATGAGCAGTTCTTC; CDR3aa: CASGLTSYNEQFF
v_gene: TRBV15; abundance: .; j_gene: TRBJ1-1; d_gene: TRBD1; CDR3nt: TGTGCCACCAGCCCTTGGACAGGGTTAAGCACTGAAGCTTTCTTT; CDR3aa: CATSPWTGLSTEAFF
v_gene: TRBV2; abundance: .; j_gene: TRBJ2-2; d_gene: .; CDR3nt: TGTGCCAGCAGTGGCCCCCAGAAGCGCACCGGGGAGCTGTTTTTT; CDR3aa: CASSGPQKRTGELFF
v_gene: TRBV5-4; abundance: .; j_gene: TRBJ1-1; d_gene: .; CDR3nt: TGTGCCAGCGCCGTTTCCCTTACACAGGACACTGAAGCTTTCTTT; CDR3aa: CASAVSLTQDTEAFF
v_gene: TRBV7-9; abundance: .; j_gene: TRBJ2-7; d_gene: .; CDR3nt: TGTTCCAGCAGCTTACAGGCCTACGAGCAGTACTTC; CDR3aa: CSSSLQAYEQYF
v_gene: TRBV7-2; abundance: .; j_gene: TRBJ2-5; d_gene: TRBD1; CDR3nt: TGTGCCAGCAGCTTAGGGAGTAGCAGGGACAGGCAGTACTTC; CDR3aa: CASSLGSSRDRQYF
v_gene: TRBV5-1; abundance: .; j_gene: TRBJ2-1; d_gene: TRBD1; CDR3nt: TGCGCCAGCAGCCCGCCGACAGGGTCCTACAATGAGCAGTTCTTC; CDR3aa: CASSPPTGSYNEQFF
v_gene: TRBV25-1; abundance: once; j_gene: TRBJ1-1; d_gene: .; CDR3nt: TGTGCCAGCAGACGCGGGGGACAATCGAACACTGAAGCTTTCTTT; CDR3aa: CASRRGGQSNTEAFF
v_gene: TRBV15; abundance: .; j_gene: TRBJ1-2; d_gene: TRBD1; CDR3nt: TGTGCCACCAGCAGAGATCGCGAGGGGGCAGGGGGCTACACCTTC; CDR3aa: CATSRDREGAGGYTF
v_gene: TRBV19; abundance: .; j_gene: TRBJ2-3; d_gene: TRBD1; CDR3nt: TGTGCCAGTAGAAACAGGGGATCCAGCACAGATACGCAGTATTTT; CDR3aa: CASRNRGSSTDTQYF
v_gene: TRBV5-1; abundance: .; j_gene: TRBJ2-5; d_gene: .; CDR3nt: TGCGCCAGCAGCCCAAAGACAGGGAGGGAGACCCAGTACTTC; CDR3aa: CASSPKTGRETQYF
v_gene: TRBV6-4; abundance: .; j_gene: TRBJ2-1; d_gene: TRBD1; CDR3nt: TGTGCCAGCAGTGACCTGGGACAGGCATACAATGAGCAGTTCTTC; CDR3aa: CASSDLGQAYNEQFF
v_gene: TRBV27; abundance: .; j_gene: TRBJ1-1; d_gene: .; CDR3nt: TGTGCCAGCAGTTTCACAGGAGCCTCGAACACTGAAGCTTTCTTT; CDR3aa: CASSFTGASNTEAFF
v_gene: TRBV15; abundance: .; j_gene: TRBJ2-1; d_gene: TRBD2; CDR3nt: TGTGCCACCAGCAGAGATCTAGCGGGGTGGTACAATGAGCAGTTCTTC; CDR3aa: CATSRDLAGWYNEQFF
v_gene: TRBV5-4; abundance: .; j_gene: TRBJ2-1; d_gene: .; CDR3nt: TGTGCCAGCAGAAGAGGAAATACAAGCTACAATGAGCAGTTCTTC; CDR3aa: CASRRGNTSYNEQFF
v_gene: TRBV29-1; abundance: .; j_gene: TRBJ1-1; d_gene: .; CDR3nt: TGCAGCGTTCGCGTGACACAGAACACTGAAGCTTTCTTT; CDR3aa: CSVRVTQNTEAFF
v_gene: TRBV28; abundance: .; j_gene: TRBJ2-3; d_gene: .; CDR3nt: TGTGCCAGCAGTCGAACGGGGACAGATACGCAGTATTTT; CDR3aa: CASSRTGTDTQYF
v_gene: TRBV13; abundance: .; j_gene: TRBJ1-1; d_gene: .; CDR3nt: TGTGCCAGCAGCTCCAACATGAACACTGAAGCTTTCTTT; CDR3aa: CASSSNMNTEAFF
v_gene: TRBV5-1; abundance: .; j_gene: TRBJ2-5; d_gene: .; CDR3nt: TGCGCCAGCAGCTTGACAGGTATCCGGGAGACCCAGTACTTC; CDR3aa: CASSLTGIRETQYF
v_gene: TRBV7-9; abundance: .; j_gene: TRBJ1-4; d_gene: .; CDR3nt: TGTGCCAGCAGCGCACACAGGGAGTTGGTAGAAAAACTGTTTTTT; CDR3aa: CASSAHRELVEKLFF
v_gene: TRBV21-1; abundance: .; j_gene: TRBJ1-2; d_gene: .; CDR3nt: TGTGCCAGCAGCCCAAACAGAGACTATGGCTACACCTTC; CDR3aa: CASSPNRDYGYTF
v_gene: TRBV4-2; abundance: .; j_gene: TRBJ2-2; d_gene: .; CDR3nt: TGTGCCAGCAGCCAAGACTCCGGGTATGCCGGGGAGCTGTTTTTT; CDR3aa: CASSQDSGYAGELFF
v_gene: TRBV5-1; abundance: .; j_gene: TRBJ2-7; d_gene: .; CDR3nt: TGCGCCAGCAGCTTGAACCAGGGCAACGAGCAGTACTTC; CDR3aa: CASSLNQGNEQYF
v_gene: TRBV6-5; abundance: .; j_gene: TRBJ1-1; d_gene: .; CDR3nt: TGTGCCAGCAGTTATGGGGGGGAGGACACTGAAGCTTTCTTT; CDR3aa: CASSYGGEDTEAFF
v_gene: TRBV2; abundance: .; j_gene: TRBJ1-2; d_gene: .; CDR3nt: TGTGCCAGCAGTGAAGCGCTGGGAGGTTATGGCTACACCTTC; CDR3aa: CASSEALGGYGYTF